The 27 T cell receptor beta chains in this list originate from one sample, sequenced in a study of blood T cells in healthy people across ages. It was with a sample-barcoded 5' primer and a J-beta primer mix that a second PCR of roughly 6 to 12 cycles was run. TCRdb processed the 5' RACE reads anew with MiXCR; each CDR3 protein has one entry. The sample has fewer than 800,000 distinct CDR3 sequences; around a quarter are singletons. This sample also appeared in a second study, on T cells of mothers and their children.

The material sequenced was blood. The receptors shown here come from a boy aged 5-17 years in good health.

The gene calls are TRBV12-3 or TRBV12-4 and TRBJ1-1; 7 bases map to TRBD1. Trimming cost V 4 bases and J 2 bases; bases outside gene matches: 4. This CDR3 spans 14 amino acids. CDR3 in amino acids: CASSSVGGNTEAFF. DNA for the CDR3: TGTGCCAGCAGTTCCGTAGGGGGCAACACTGAAGCTTTCTTT.

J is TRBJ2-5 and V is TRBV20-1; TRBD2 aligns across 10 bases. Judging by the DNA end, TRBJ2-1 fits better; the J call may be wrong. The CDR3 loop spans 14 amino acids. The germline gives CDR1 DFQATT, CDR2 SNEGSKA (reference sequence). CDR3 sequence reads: CSATLAGEFRGQFF. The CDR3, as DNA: TGCAGTGCTACCCTAGCGGGGGAGTTCAGGGGGCAGTTCTTC.

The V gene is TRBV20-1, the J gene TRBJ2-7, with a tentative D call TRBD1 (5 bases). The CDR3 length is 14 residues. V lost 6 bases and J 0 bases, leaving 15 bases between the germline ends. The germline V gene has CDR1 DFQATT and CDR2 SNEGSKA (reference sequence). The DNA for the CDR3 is TGCAGTGCCCTAGACAGAACTCTCTCCTACGAGCAGTACTTC. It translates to CSALDRTLSYEQYF.

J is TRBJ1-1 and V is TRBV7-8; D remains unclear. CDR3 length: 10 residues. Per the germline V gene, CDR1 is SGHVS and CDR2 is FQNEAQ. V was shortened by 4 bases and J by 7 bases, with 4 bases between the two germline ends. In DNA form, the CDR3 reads TGTGCCAGCAGCTCAGATGAAGCTTTCTTT. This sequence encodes CASSSDEAFF. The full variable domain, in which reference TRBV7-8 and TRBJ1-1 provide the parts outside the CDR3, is GAGVSQSPRYKVAKRGQDVALRCDPISGHVSLFWYQQALGQGPEFLTYFQNEAQLDKSGLPSDRFFAERPEGSVSTLKIQRTQQEDSAVYLCASSSDEAFFGQGTRLTVV.

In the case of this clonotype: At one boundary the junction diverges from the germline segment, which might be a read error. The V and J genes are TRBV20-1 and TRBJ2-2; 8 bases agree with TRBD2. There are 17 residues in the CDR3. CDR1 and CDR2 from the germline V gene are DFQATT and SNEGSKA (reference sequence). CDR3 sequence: CSARGITSGTSAGEPFF. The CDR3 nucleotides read TGCAGTGCTAGGGGGATCACTAGCGGAACCTCGGCCGGGGAGCCGTTTTTT.

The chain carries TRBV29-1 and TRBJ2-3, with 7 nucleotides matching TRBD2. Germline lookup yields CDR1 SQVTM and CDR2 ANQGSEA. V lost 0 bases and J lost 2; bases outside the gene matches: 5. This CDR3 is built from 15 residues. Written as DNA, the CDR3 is TGCAGCGTTGAAGAGGGCGGGAGCCCCACAGATACGCAGTATTTT. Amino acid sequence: CSVEEGGSPTDTQYF.

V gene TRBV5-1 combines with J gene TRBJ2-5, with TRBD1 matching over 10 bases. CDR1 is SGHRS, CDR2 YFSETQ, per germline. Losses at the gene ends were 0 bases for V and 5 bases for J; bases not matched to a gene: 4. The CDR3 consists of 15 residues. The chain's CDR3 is CASSLETGGDETQYF. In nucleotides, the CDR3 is TGCGCCAGCAGCTTGGAGACAGGGGGCGATGAGACCCAGTACTTC.

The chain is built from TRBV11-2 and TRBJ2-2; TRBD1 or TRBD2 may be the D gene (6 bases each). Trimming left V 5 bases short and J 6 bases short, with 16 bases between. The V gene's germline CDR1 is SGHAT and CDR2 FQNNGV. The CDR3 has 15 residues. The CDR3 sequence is CASSPIGGDAGELFF. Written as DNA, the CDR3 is TGTGCCAGCAGCCCCATCGGGGGCGATGCCGGGGAGCTGTTTTTT.

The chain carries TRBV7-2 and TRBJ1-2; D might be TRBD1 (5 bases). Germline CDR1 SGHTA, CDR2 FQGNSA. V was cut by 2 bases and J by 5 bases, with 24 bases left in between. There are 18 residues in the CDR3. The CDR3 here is CASSLQWEGADLWYGYTF. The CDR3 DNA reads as TGTGCCAGCAGCTTACAGTGGGAAGGGGCCGATCTATGGTATGGCTACACCTTC.

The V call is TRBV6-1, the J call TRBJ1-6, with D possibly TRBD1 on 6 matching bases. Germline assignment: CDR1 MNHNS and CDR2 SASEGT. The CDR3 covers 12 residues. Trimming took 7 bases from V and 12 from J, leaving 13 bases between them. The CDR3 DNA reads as TGTGCCAGCACCCCGAGACAGGAACCCCTCCACTTT. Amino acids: CASTPRQEPLHF.

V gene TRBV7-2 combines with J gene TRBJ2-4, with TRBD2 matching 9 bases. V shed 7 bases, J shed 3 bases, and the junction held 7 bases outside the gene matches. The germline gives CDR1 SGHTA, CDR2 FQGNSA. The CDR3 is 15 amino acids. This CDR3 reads CASNPSGNDKNIQYF. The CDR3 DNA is TGTGCCAGCAACCCTAGCGGGAACGACAAAAACATTCAGTACTTC.

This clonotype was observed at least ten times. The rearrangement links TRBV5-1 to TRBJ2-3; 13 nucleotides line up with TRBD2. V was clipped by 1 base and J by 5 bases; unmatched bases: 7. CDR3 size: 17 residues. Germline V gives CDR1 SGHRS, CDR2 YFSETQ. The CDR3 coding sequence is TGCGCCAGCAGCTTGTACGGACTAGCGGGAGCTGAAGATACGCAGTATTTT. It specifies CASSLYGLAGAEDTQYF.

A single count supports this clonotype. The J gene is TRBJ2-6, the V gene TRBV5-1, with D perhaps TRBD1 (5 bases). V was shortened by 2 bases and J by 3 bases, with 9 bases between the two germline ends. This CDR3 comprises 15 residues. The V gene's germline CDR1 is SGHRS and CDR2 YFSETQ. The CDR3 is CASSFQGGGANVLTF. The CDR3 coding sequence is TGCGCCAGCAGCTTTCAGGGTGGTGGGGCCAACGTCCTGACTTTC.

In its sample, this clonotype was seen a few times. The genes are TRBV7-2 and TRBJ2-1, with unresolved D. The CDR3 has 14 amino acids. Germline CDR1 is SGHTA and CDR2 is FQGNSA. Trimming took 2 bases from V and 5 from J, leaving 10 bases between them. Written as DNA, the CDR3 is TGTGCCAGCAGCTTATCCTCGGTGAACAATGAGCAGTTCTTC. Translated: CASSLSSVNNEQFF.

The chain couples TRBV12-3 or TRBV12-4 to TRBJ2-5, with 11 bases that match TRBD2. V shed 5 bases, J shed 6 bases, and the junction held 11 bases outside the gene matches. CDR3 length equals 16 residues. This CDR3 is CASSPNSGRAFKTQYF. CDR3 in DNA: TGTGCCAGCAGTCCAAATAGCGGGAGGGCCTTTAAGACCCAGTACTTC.

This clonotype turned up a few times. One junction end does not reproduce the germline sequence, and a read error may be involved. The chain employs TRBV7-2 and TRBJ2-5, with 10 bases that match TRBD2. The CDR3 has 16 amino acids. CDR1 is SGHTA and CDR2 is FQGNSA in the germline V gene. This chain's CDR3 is CVSSGRAGGYQETQYF. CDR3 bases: TGTGTCAGCAGCGGTAGAGCGGGGGGGTACCAAGAGACCCAGTACTTC. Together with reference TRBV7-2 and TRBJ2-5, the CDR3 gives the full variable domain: GAGVSQSPSNKVTEKGKDVELRCDPISGHTALYWYRQSLGQGLEFLIYFQGNSAPDKSGLPSDRFSAERTGGSVSTLTIQRTQQEDSAVYLCVSSGRAGGYQETQYFGPGTRLLVL.

CDR3: CSARRDTPYEQYF. CDR3 nucleotides: TGCAGTGCCAGGCGGGACACACCCTACGAGCAGTACTTC. This chain links TRBV20-1 with TRBJ2-5, with D perhaps matching TRBD1 or TRBD2 (6 bases each). The end of the DNA fits TRBJ2-7 better, so the J call may be wrong. The CDR3 length is 13 residues. Germline V lookup: CDR1 DFQATT, CDR2 SNEGSKA (reference sequence).

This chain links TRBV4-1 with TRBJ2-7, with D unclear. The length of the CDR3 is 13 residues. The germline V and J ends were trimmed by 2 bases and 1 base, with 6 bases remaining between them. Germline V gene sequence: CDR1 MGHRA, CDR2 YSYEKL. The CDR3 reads CASSQYESYEQYF. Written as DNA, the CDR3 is TGCGCCAGCAGCCAATATGAATCCTACGAGCAGTACTTC.

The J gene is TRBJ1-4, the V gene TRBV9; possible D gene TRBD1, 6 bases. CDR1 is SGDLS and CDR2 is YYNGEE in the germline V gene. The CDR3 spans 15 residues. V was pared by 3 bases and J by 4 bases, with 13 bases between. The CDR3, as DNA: TGTGCCAGCAGCGAGAAAGGACAGCTTAATGAAAAACTGTTTTTT. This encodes CASSEKGQLNEKLFF.

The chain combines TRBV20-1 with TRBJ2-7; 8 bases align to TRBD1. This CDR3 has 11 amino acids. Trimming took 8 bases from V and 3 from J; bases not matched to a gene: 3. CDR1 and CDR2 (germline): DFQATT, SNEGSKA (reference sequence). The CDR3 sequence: CSTGQGYEQYF. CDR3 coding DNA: TGCAGTACCGGACAGGGCTACGAGCAGTACTTC.

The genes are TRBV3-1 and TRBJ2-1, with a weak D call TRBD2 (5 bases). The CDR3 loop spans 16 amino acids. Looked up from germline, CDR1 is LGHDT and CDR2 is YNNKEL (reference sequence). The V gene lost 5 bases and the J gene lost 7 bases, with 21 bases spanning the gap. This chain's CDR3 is CASSGIGERVGNEQFF. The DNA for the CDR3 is TGTGCCAGCAGCGGGATCGGGGAACGGGTAGGGAATGAGCAGTTCTTC.

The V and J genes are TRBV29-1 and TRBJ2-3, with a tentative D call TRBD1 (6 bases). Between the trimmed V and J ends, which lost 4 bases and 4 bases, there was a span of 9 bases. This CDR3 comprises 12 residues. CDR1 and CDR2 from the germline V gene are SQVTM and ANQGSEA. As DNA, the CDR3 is TGCAGCGTTGGAACAGGGTCAGATACGCAGTATTTT. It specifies CSVGTGSDTQYF.

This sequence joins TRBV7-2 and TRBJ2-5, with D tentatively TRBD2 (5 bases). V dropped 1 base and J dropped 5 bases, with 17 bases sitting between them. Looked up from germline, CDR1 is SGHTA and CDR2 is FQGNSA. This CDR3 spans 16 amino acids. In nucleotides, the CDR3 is TGTGCCAGCAGCTTAGGCGGGTCCTGGTGGTCGGAGACCCAGTACTTC. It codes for CASSLGGSWWSETQYF.

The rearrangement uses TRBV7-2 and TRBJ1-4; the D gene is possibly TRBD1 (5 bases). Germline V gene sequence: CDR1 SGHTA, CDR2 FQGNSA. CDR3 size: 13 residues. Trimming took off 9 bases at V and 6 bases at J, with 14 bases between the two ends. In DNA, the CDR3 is TGTGCCAGTAGCCTGGGGGGTTATGAAAAACTGTTTTTT. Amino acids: CASSLGGYEKLFF.

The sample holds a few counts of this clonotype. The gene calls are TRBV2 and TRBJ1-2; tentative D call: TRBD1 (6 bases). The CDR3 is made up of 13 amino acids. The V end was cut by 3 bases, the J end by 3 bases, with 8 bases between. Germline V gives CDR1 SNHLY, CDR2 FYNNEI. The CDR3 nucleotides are TGTGCCAGCAGTGACAGGGGAGACTATGGCTACACCTTC. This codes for CASSDRGDYGYTF.

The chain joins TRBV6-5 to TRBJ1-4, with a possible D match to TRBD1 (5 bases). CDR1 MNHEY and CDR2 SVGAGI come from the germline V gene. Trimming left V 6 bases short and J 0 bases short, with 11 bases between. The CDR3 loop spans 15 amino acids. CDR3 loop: CASRTGTATNEKLFF. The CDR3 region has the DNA TGTGCCAGCAGAACCGGGACCGCAACTAATGAAAAACTGTTTTTT.

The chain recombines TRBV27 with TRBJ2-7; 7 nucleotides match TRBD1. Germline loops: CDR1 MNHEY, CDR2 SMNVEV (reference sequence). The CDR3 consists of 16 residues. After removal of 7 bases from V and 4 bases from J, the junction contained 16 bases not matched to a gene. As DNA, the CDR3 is TGTGCCAGCACACTGGAGTTCAGGGGGTTCGTTTACGAGCAGTACTTC. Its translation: CASTLEFRGFVYEQYF.